This T cell receptor (beta chain) was observed in a study of blood T cell repertoires in COVID-19 (dated by TCRdb to 2019 to 2021). Context from the whole study: Samples from collaborators originated in the United States, Italy and Spain and spanned both the acute and convalescent phases of COVID-19. The samples were drawn from the first 160 participants of the ongoing ImmuneRACE study and from some 1,300 subjects provided by 6 global collaborators. The material from the prospective study consisted of cDNA or gDNA derived from T cells, B-cell-depleted T cells, or PBMCs. Deeply sampled blood TCRbeta repertoires from subjects exposed to, actively infected with, or recovered from COVID-19 were included in the dataset. Sample metadata almost always included a de-identified subject ID, COVID-19 status, age in years and sex. The repertoires were released in a freely available public database meant as a resource for research on the immune response to SARS-CoV-2. Where HLA class I and class II types were available, the types were taken from metadata supplied by the sample provider, not from assay-based typing.

TCRbeta CDR3 regions were amplified from genomic DNA using the immunoSEQ Assay, a bias-controlled multiplex PCR. Under the source paper's analysis protocol: The number of nucleated cells in each sample was estimated by amplification of reference gene primers within the assay. To quantify the absolute abundance of each unique TCRbeta CDR3 rearrangement, sequence reads were collapsed and filtered. For each sample, productive Simpson clonality was calculated as the square root of Simpson's diversity index across productive rearrangements. TCRdb carries this immuneACCESS record with in-frame sequences only. Its versions omit some clonotypes, under half of them owing to an unresolved V gene in the studies checked, with the rest unexplained. That table gives V, J and clone size, and the DNA gave D and trimming. This sample lists 70,000 to 95,000 clones; roughly 82% were detected once. The ten biggest clones cover 25% of the sample.

Each collaborating institution followed its own protocols to collect whole blood in K2EDTA tubes. Collaborator samples were shipped for TCRbeta analysis as frozen whole blood, isolated PBMCs, or DNA extracted from either sample type. General conclusions and limits of the study: The amount of clinical and demographic metadata varied by source and participant and was provided uncurated.

Taken from the germline V gene (reference sequence), the CDR1 and CDR2 loops are LNHDA and SQIVND. At the junction V is shortened by 8 bases and J by 2 bases, with 16 bases in between. The CDR3 covers 14 residues, taking in both the cysteine and the phenylalanine. Only CDR3 DNA remains: 42 bases, in frame from the first base. With regard to this clone: Its antigen remains unidentified. There are no base qualities to consult, and no much larger clone falls within one base.

Rearrangement joined TRBV19 to TRBJ2-7, and perhaps TRBD2 as D gene, on 5 matching bases. Sequenced: peripheral blood. The source is a human donor in a cohort sampled during active COVID-19. The CDR3: CASALRAGAYEQYF. The DNA is as follows: TGTGCCAGTGCCCTCCGTGCCGGGGCCTACGAGCAGTACTTC.